The rows below give T cell receptor beta chains drawn from one sample of a study of T cell responses to AZD1222 COVID-19 vaccine. Clones were read by immunoSEQ multiplex PCR, and TCRdb kept only the in-frame ones, dropping some. Of approximately 140,000 clones listed, around 95% are singletons. Sequencing was performed on peripheral blood, taken on day 0 of AZD1222 vaccination. These receptors were taken from an adult in good health. Both conserved end residues are part of each CDR3. The order of the fields is CDR3 protein, CDR3 DNA, clone size, V gene, D gene, CDR3 length, J gene. A D gene is named only where the DNA matches it firmly. A row's size may be missing; if present it is once, few, many or a size class.

CDR3: CASSLFGGTSGTDTQYF
DNA: TGCGCCAGCAGCTTGTTCGGCGGAACTAGCGGCACAGATACGCAGTATTTT
size: NA
V: TRBV5-1
D: TRBD2
length: 17
J: TRBJ2-3

CDR3: CASSSSRGRQPQHF
DNA: TGCGCCAGCAGCTCCAGCAGGGGGCGTCAGCCCCAGCATTTT
size: NA
V: TRBV5-1
D: TRBD1
length: 14
J: TRBJ1-5

CDR3: CASKPKGLAATDTQYF
DNA: TGTGCCAGCAAACCGAAAGGTCTAGCGGCGACAGATACGCAGTATTTT
size: NA
V: TRBV27
D: TRBD2
length: 16
J: TRBJ2-3

CDR3: CASSSQGAGYGYTF
DNA: TGTGCCAGCAGTTCACAGGGGGCTGGCTATGGCTACACCTTC
size: NA
V: TRBV6-6
D: TRBD1
length: 14
J: TRBJ1-2

CDR3: CASSISTGNQPQHF
DNA: TGTGCCAGTAGTATATCTACAGGGAATCAGCCCCAGCATTTT
size: NA
V: TRBV19
D: NA
length: 14
J: TRBJ1-5

CDR3: CASSYSHGRGGNNEQFF
DNA: TGTGCCAGCAGTTACTCCCATGGCAGGGGTGGGAACAATGAGCAGTTCTTC
size: NA
V: TRBV6-2/TRBV6-3
D: NA
length: 17
J: TRBJ2-1

CDR3: CASSEKFPRVEIYTF
DNA: TGTGCCAGCAGTGAAAAGTTCCCTAGGGTGGAGATCTACACCTTC
size: NA
V: TRBV6-1
D: NA
length: 15
J: TRBJ1-2

CDR3: CSVSGTESRYGYTF
DNA: TGCAGCGTCTCCGGGACCGAGAGTAGGTATGGCTACACCTTC
size: NA
V: TRBV29-1
D: NA
length: 14
J: TRBJ1-2

CDR3: CASRTDSNQPQHF
DNA: TGTGCCAGCAGGACAGATAGCAATCAGCCCCAGCATTTT
size: NA
V: TRBV2
D: NA
length: 13
J: TRBJ1-5

CDR3: CASSQGFSRVRNGNTEAFF
DNA: TGCGCCAGCAGCCAAGGTTTTAGTAGGGTGAGGAATGGGAACACTGAAGCTTTCTTT
size: NA
V: TRBV4-3
D: NA
length: 19
J: TRBJ1-1

CDR3: CASSQAGSLELFF
DNA: TGCGCCAGCAGCCAAGCCGGGTCCCTAGAGCTGTTTTTT
size: NA
V: TRBV4-1
D: NA
length: 13
J: TRBJ2-2

CDR3: CASSPPGDNEQFF
DNA: TGTGCCAGCTCACCGCCCGGGGACAATGAGCAGTTCTTC
size: NA
V: TRBV18
D: NA
length: 13
J: TRBJ2-1

CDR3: CASSFQRGDTETQYF
DNA: TGCGCCAGCAGCTTTCAGCGGGGGGACACGGAGACCCAGTACTTC
size: NA
V: TRBV5-1
D: TRBD2
length: 15
J: TRBJ2-5

CDR3: CASSQTTGFNYGYTF
DNA: TGCGCCAGCAGCCAAACGACAGGGTTCAACTATGGCTACACCTTC
size: once
V: TRBV4-1
D: TRBD1
length: 15
J: TRBJ1-2

CDR3: CASSVQVTSVNTGELFF
DNA: TGTGCCAGCAGCGTACAGGTGACTAGCGTCAACACCGGGGAGCTGTTTTTT
size: NA
V: TRBV9
D: TRBD2
length: 17
J: TRBJ2-2